This T cell receptor (beta chain) was captured by sequencing in a study of T cells after yellow fever vaccination. The CDR3 totals 12 residues. Looked up from germline, CDR1 is KGHSH and CDR2 is LQKENI. V was shortened by 5 bases and J by 0 bases, with 4 bases between the two germline ends. A single record per CDR3 protein comes from TCRdb applying MiXCR to the 5' RACE reads. The table has 500,000 to 650,000 distinct CDR3 sequences, 9% to 15% seen once. This clonotype was detected a few times. The TCR sequence derives from a man aged 25-45 years who received the YFV17D yellow fever vaccine. The chain carries TRBV18 and TRBJ1-1; the D is unclear. The specimen comprised PBMCs, sampled on the day of the yellow fever booster vaccination. The CDR3 sequence is CASSGVNTEAFF. CDR3 nucleotide sequence: TGTGCCAGCTCAGGGGTGAACACTGAAGCTTTCTTT. Full variable domain (outside the CDR3, taken from reference TRBV18 and TRBJ1-1): NAGVMQNPRHLVRRRGQEARLRCSPMKGHSHVYWYRQLPEEGLKFMVYLQKENIIDESGMPKERFSAEFPKEGPSILRIQQVVRGDSAAYFCASSGVNTEAFFGQGTRLTVV.